The 17 T cell receptor beta chains in this list originate from one sample, sequenced in a study of cytomegalovirus exposure and HLA in healthy donors. The primer mix had 60 Vbeta and 13 Jbeta primers. Data came from immunoSEQ multiplex PCR; TCRdb stores just in-frame clones and leaves some out. The sample holds about 98,000 clones; roughly 80% are singletons and the top ten take around 15%. Material for sequencing was PBMCs. These receptors were collected from a man aged 55 to 70 in good health and CMV-seropositive.

The gene calls are TRBV7-9 and TRBJ1-3, with a possible D match to TRBD1 (5 bases). Germline-derived CDR1 and CDR2 are SEHNR and FQNEAQ (reference sequence). CDR3 size: 16 residues. Trimming stripped 5 bases from V and 1 base from J, with 15 bases between. CDR3 DNA: TGTGCCAGCAGCCTCATTTCCGGGGGATCTGGAAACACCATATATTTT. Protein: CASSLISGGSGNTIYF.

The rearrangement links TRBV19 to TRBJ2-1, with TRBD2 matching 9 bases. V trimming: 9 bases; J trimming: 6 bases; junction bases outside the gene matches: 12. CDR3 size: 15 residues. CDR1 LNHDA and CDR2 SQIVND come from the germline V gene (reference sequence). The CDR3 nucleotides are TGTGCCAGCGCCGCGGGGGGGCTTCCGTCCAATGAGCAGTTCTTC. It codes for CASAAGGLPSNEQFF.

CDR3 protein: CASRGDSYGYTF. The CDR3 DNA reads as TGTGCCAGCAGGGGCGACAGCTATGGCTACACCTTC. This chain joins TRBV2 and TRBJ1-2, with D possibly being TRBD1 (5 bases). The V end lost 6 bases, the J end lost 4 bases, and 9 bases lay between the germline ends. The length of the CDR3 is 12 residues. The germline CDR1 and CDR2 sequences are SNHLY and FYNNEI.

V is TRBV28 and J is TRBJ1-4, with D uncertain. Trimming shortened V by 5 bases and J by 10 bases, and 11 bases separated the two germline ends. The CDR3 consists of 12 residues. Germline V CDR1 and CDR2: MDHEN, SYDVKM. Here the CDR3 reads CASSPETLKLFF. The CDR3 DNA is TGTGCCAGCAGTCCGGAGACTTTAAAACTGTTTTTT. Full variable domain (outside the CDR3, taken from reference TRBV28 and TRBJ1-4): DVKVTQSSRYLVKRTGEKVFLECVQDMDHENMFWYRQDPGLGLRLIYFSYDVKMKEKGDIPEGYSVSREKKERFSLILESASTNQTSMYLCASSPETLKLFFGSGTQLSVL.

The chain combines TRBV7-9 with TRBJ1-1; D is perhaps TRBD1 (6 bases). The CDR3 length is 13 residues. V dropped 2 bases and J dropped 5 bases, with 9 bases sitting between them. Per the germline V gene, CDR1 is SEHNR and CDR2 is FQNEAQ (reference sequence). The CDR3: CASSLSQGTEAFF. In DNA, the CDR3 is TGTGCCAGCAGCTTATCCCAGGGGACTGAAGCTTTCTTT.

The gene calls are TRBV10-3 and TRBJ1-2, with 9 positions matching TRBD1. The CDR3 has 14 amino acids. The junction had 2 bases not matched to a gene; V was cut back by 4 bases and J by 2 bases. CDR1 is ENHRY, CDR2 SYGVKD, per germline. CDR3 residues: CAISVGTGNYGYTF. The CDR3 bases are TGTGCCATCAGTGTAGGGACAGGGAACTATGGCTACACCTTC.

The rearrangement links TRBV5-1 to TRBJ1-3; 8 bases fit TRBD1. CDR1 is SGHRS and CDR2 is YFSETQ in the germline V gene. The junction had 4 bases not matched to a gene; V was cut back by 2 bases and J by 3 bases. The CDR3 has 15 amino acids. The CDR3 nucleotides are TGCGCCAGCAGCTTCGGACAGGGAGTTGGAAACACCATATATTTT. It is translated as CASSFGQGVGNTIYF.

The V call is TRBV11-2, the J call TRBJ2-7; 9 nucleotides agree with TRBD1. V shed 5 bases, J shed 5 bases, and the junction held 13 bases outside the gene matches. Per germline, CDR1 SGHAT and CDR2 FQNNGV. This CDR3 region has 16 residues. CDR3 region: CASSPRPGQGSHEQYF. In DNA, the CDR3 is TGTGCCAGCAGCCCCCGGCCGGGACAGGGATCTCACGAGCAGTACTTC.

The chain combines TRBV19 with TRBJ2-3; the D is unclear. V lost 4 bases and J 2 bases, leaving 7 bases between the germline ends. Per the germline V gene, CDR1 is LNHDA and CDR2 is SQIVND (reference sequence). This CDR3 is built from 13 residues. DNA for the CDR3: TGTGCCAGTAGTAGAGGAGTCACAGATACGCAGTATTTT. It yields the protein CASSRGVTDTQYF.

This clone was seen just once. The chain has TRBV7-9 and TRBJ2-5; a weak D match, TRBD2 (6 bases). The CDR3 is made up of 14 amino acids. In germline, CDR1 is SEHNR, CDR2 FQNEAQ (reference sequence). V dropped 1 base and J dropped 5 bases, with 11 bases sitting between them. Here the CDR3 reads CASSLVAGRETQYF. CDR3 in DNA: TGTGCCAGCAGCTTAGTCGCAGGGAGGGAGACCCAGTACTTC.

The V gene is TRBV18, the J gene TRBJ2-5; tentative D call: TRBD1 (5 bases). This CDR3 contains 14 residues. Deletions cut 3 bases from V and 7 bases from J, with 15 bases between. Germline V gives CDR1 KGHSH, CDR2 LQKENI. CDR3 region: CASSPLDTVGTQYF. CDR3 DNA: TGTGCCAGCTCACCCCTGGACACGGTGGGGACCCAGTACTTC.

The chain couples TRBV25-1 to TRBJ2-4; maybe TRBD1 (6 bases). The CDR3 runs 17 residues. V shed 2 bases and J shed 2 bases, with 16 bases lying between them. Germline-derived CDR1 and CDR2 are MGHDK and SYGVNS. CDR3 nucleotide sequence: TGTGCCAGCAGTGAACTGGGGGACACTATGACCAAAAACATTCAGTACTTC. It is translated as CASSELGDTMTKNIQYF.

The gene calls are TRBV18 and TRBJ2-7; TRBD1 might be the D (6 bases). V was cut by 6 bases and J by 7 bases, with 13 bases left in between. The CDR3 spans 12 residues. From germline, CDR1 is KGHSH and CDR2 LQKENI. The CDR3 DNA reads TGTGCCAGCTCGCAGGGGCTGGGGGAGCAGTACTTC. This gives the protein CASSQGLGEQYF.

This clone was detected only once. V is TRBV2 and J is TRBJ2-3; 10 bases are a match to TRBD1. The CDR3 totals 17 residues. Trimming at V came to 7 bases and at J to 0 bases, leaving 10 bases not matched to a gene. CDR1 and CDR2 (germline): SNHLY, FYNNEI. The CDR3: CASTPTGTGDSTDTQYF. Written as DNA, the CDR3 is TGTGCCAGCACCCCTACTGGGACAGGGGATAGCACAGATACGCAGTATTTT.

V and J are TRBV28 and TRBJ2-7; 11 nucleotides line up with TRBD1. J was trimmed by 6 bases and V by 2 bases; bases with no gene match: 3. There are 14 residues in the CDR3. Germline V gene lookup returns CDR1 MDHEN and CDR2 SYDVKM. CDR3 DNA sequence: TGTGCCAGCAGTTTACCGGACAGGGGGCGCGAGCAGTACTTC. Its translation is CASSLPDRGREQYF.

A few counts support this clone. The V call is TRBV18, the J call TRBJ2-3; D uncertain. CDR1 and CDR2 (germline): KGHSH, LQKENI. The CDR3 covers 14 residues. Trimming stripped 3 bases from V and 6 bases from J, with 13 bases between. CDR3 loop: CASSPLPVFDTQYF. CDR3 in DNA: TGTGCCAGCTCACCCCTGCCAGTTTTCGATACGCAGTATTTT.

This clone occurred a few times. The chain links TRBV5-5 to TRBJ2-1; no clear D gene. Trimming removed 2 bases at V and 5 bases at J, with 8 bases between. The CDR3 is made up of 13 amino acids. The germline gives CDR1 SGHKS, CDR2 YYEKEE (reference sequence). CDR3 region: CASSLATDNEQFF. The CDR3 nucleotides read TGTGCCAGCAGCTTAGCTACAGACAATGAGCAGTTCTTC.